The rows below give T cell receptor beta chains drawn from one sample of a study of blood T cells in healthy people across ages. Using its own MiXCR run on the 5' RACE reads, TCRdb lists one record per CDR3 protein. The sample shows fewer than 1,200,000 distinct CDR3 sequences, about 25% of them seen only once. These data were likewise used in another study, on T cells of mothers and their children.

Material: blood. Receptors originate from a girl aged 2 to 10 in good health. The CDR3 runs from the conserved cysteine through the conserved F or W. The D gene is left open where the match is weak. Size is stated for part of the rows, as once, few or many counts, or as a class when the clone is expanded.

clone_size j_call d_call v_call cdr3_nt cdr3_aa
few TRBJ1-1 NA TRBV21-1 TGTGCCAGCAGCAAGAAGACAGGGGTCACTGAAGCTTTCTTT CASSKKTGVTEAFF
NA TRBJ1-5 NA TRBV6-1 TGTGCCAGCAGTCATCCAGGGGGCAATCAGCCCCAGCATTTT CASSHPGGNQPQHF
few TRBJ2-3 NA TRBV29-1 TGCAGCGTGACATCCAGGGGGGCCCCGTGGGATACGCAGTATTTT CSVTSRGAPWDTQYF
few TRBJ2-5 NA TRBV21-1 TGTGCCGGCAGAATAGAGGGTCTGGCACAAGAGACCCAGTACTTC CAGRIEGLAQETQYF
few TRBJ1-4 NA TRBV7-9 TGTGCCAGCAGCTTTCCCGTGACGGAGACTAATGAAAAACTGTTTTTT CASSFPVTETNEKLFF
few TRBJ2-7 NA TRBV25-1 TGTGCCAGCAGTGAATATCGGGGGCGCCCCTACGAGCAGTACTTC CASSEYRGRPYEQYF
NA TRBJ2-5 TRBD1 TRBV28 TGTGCCAGCAGGGGGACAGTCATCGCCCAAGAGACCCAGTACTTC CASRGTVIAQETQYF
few TRBJ2-7 NA TRBV6-6 TGTGCCAGCTATCCTGGGGGGATGAGCTCCTACGAGCAGTACTTC CASYPGGMSSYEQYF
few TRBJ2-7 NA TRBV28 TGTGCCAGCAGCCCCTTTGGGGATACCTACGAGCAGTACTTC CASSPFGDTYEQYF
few TRBJ2-5 NA TRBV28 TGTGCCAGCACCTCCCGGTCGCGGGCGACGGAGACCCAGTACTTC CASTSRSRATETQYF
NA TRBJ1-6 NA TRBV7-2 TGTGCCAGCAGCTTAGTGCCGATGAGCGCAAATAATTCACCCCTCCACTTT CASSLVPMSANNSPLHF
NA TRBJ2-5 NA TRBV12-3/TRBV12-4 TGTGCCTGCTCTCATGGGAAGACCCAGTACTTC CACSHGKTQYF
NA TRBJ2-1 NA TRBV29-1 TGCAGCGTTGGGCAGACCTACAATGAGCAGTTCTTC CSVGQTYNEQFF
NA TRBJ2-6 TRBD1 TRBV6-2/TRBV6-3 TGTCCCAGCATCGACAGGGGTGGTTCTGGGGCCAACGTCCTGACTTTC CPSIDRGGSGANVLTF
NA TRBJ2-7 NA TRBV18 TGTGCCAGCTCACCAAGTCTCTTGCGAAAGCAGTACTTC CASSPSLLRKQYF
few TRBJ2-5 TRBD2 TRBV20-1 TGCAGTGCTAGAGATCCTTACGGGGGGTTTGAGACCCAGTACTTC CSARDPYGGFETQYF
NA TRBJ1-6 NA TRBV7-2 TGTGCCAGCAGCTTAGTTTCCGGGGTGGCGACCCCCCTCCACTTT CASSLVSGVATPLHF
NA TRBJ2-5 NA TRBV7-9 TGTGCCAGCAGCTTAAACTTCGACGGCGAGCCGTACTTC CASSLNFDGEPYF
NA TRBJ2-7 NA TRBV29-1 TGCAGCGTTCGGAGGCCTAACGGCGAGCAGTACTTC CSVRRPNGEQYF
NA TRBJ2-6 TRBD1 TRBV12-3/TRBV12-4 TGTGCCAGCAGCCAGACAGGGGTTGGGGCCAACGTCCTGACTTTC CASSQTGVGANVLTF
NA TRBJ2-5 NA TRBV4-1 TGCGCCAGCAGCCAACTTTATTCGGGGAGGGAGACCCAGTACTTC CASSQLYSGRETQYF
few TRBJ2-3 NA TRBV29-1 TGCAGCGTTGAGACTAGAGGTGGCACAGATACGCAGTATTTT CSVETRGGTDTQYF